A single sample is the source of the 28 T cell receptor beta chains below, sequenced in a study of shared clonotypes between healthy human individuals. Produced via immunoSEQ multiplex PCR; TCRdb's table is partial and in-frame only. The sample records 550,000 to 600,000 clones, roughly 98% being singletons. Naive-designated CD8 cells lacked CD45RO, were positively enriched for CCR7, and omitted terminally differentiated effector memory CD45RA+ cells. The specimen sequenced was naive CD8+ T cells sorted from blood. The receptors here all came from a man aged 25-45 years in good health.

As DNA, the CDR3 is TGCGCCAGCAGCCAAGATCGGAGCGGGCCAGATACGCAGTATTTT. The encoded protein is CASSQDRSGPDTQYF. The V and J genes are TRBV4-1 and TRBJ2-3; a possible D gene is TRBD2 (6 bases). From germline, CDR1 is MGHRA and CDR2 YSYEKL. The V and J ends lost 0 bases and 4 bases respectively, with 11 bases between them. The CDR3 loop spans 15 amino acids.

This chain connects TRBV6-4 to TRBJ2-3; D is uncertain. V lost 4 bases to trimming and J lost 4 bases, with 15 bases between them. Germline CDR1 reads MRHNA; CDR2 reads SNTAGT. CDR3 length: 15 amino acids. CDR3 nucleotide sequence: TGTGCCAGCAGTGTTCGTGGGAACTGGGCAGATACGCAGTATTTT. It yields the protein CASSVRGNWADTQYF.

The chain combines TRBV9 with TRBJ2-7, with a tentative D call TRBD2 (5 bases). Germline CDR1 and CDR2: SGDLS and YYNGEE. V shed 3 bases and J shed 6 bases, with 13 bases lying between them. This CDR3 is built from 13 residues. CDR3 protein: CASSDGLRAEQYF. The DNA of the CDR3 is TGTGCCAGCAGCGACGGGTTGCGGGCCGAGCAGTACTTC.

Notes on this clone: Other DNA sequences in the same sample also yield this CDR3. This chain connects TRBV28 to TRBJ1-2; D is undetermined. The CDR3 spans 13 residues. Germline V gene lookup returns CDR1 MDHEN and CDR2 SYDVKM. Trimming left V 2 bases short and J 5 bases short, with 9 bases between. The CDR3 loop reads CASSLGRRYGYTF. In DNA, the CDR3 is TGTGCCAGCAGTTTAGGCAGGAGATATGGCTACACCTTC.

V is TRBV7-8 and J is TRBJ2-1; 8 bases fit TRBD2. This CDR3 contains 19 residues. Losses at the gene ends were 5 bases for V and 0 bases for J; bases not matched to a gene: 15. Germline CDR1 is SGHVS and CDR2 is FQNEAQ. The CDR3 here is CASSPGLVLLRSSYNEQFF. CDR3 nucleotide sequence: TGTGCCAGCAGCCCGGGACTAGTGCTCTTGCGCAGCTCCTACAATGAGCAGTTCTTC. The full variable domain, rest sourced from reference TRBV7-8 and TRBJ2-1, is GAGVSQSPRYKVAKRGQDVALRCDPISGHVSLFWYQQALGQGPEFLTYFQNEAQLDKSGLPSDRFFAERPEGSVSTLKIQRTQQEDSAVYLCASSPGLVLLRSSYNEQFFGPGTRLTVL.

The chain is built from TRBV6-5 and TRBJ2-6; TRBD1 might be the D (5 bases). CDR1 and CDR2 from the germline V gene are MNHEY and SVGAGI. The CDR3 length is 15 residues. Trimming shortened V by 6 bases and J by 1 base, and 10 bases separated the two germline ends. The CDR3 here is CASSLQGSGANVLTF. The CDR3 nucleotides read TGTGCCAGCAGCTTGCAGGGTTCTGGGGCCAACGTCCTGACTTTC.

The chain has TRBV9 and TRBJ1-4; 9 bases are shared with TRBD1. Trimming took 3 bases from V and 11 from J; bases not matched to a gene: 8. The CDR3 spans 14 residues. The germline V gene has CDR1 SGDLS and CDR2 YYNGEE. As DNA, the CDR3 is TGTGCCAGCAGCGGAGGGACAGGGAGTGGGAAACTGTTTTTT. This sequence encodes CASSGGTGSGKLFF. The variable domain in full, completed from reference TRBV9 and TRBJ1-4, reads DSGVTQTPKHLITATGQRVTLRCSPRSGDLSVYWYQQSLDQGLQFLIQYYNGEERAKGNILERFSAQQFPDLHSELNLSSLELGDSALYFCASSGGTGSGKLFFGSGTQLSVL.

V usage is TRBV7-2 and J usage is TRBJ2-7; 9 bases map to TRBD2. Germline loops: CDR1 SGHTA, CDR2 FQGNSA. J gave up 1 base and V 2 bases, and 6 bases lay outside the gene matches. There are 16 residues in the CDR3. The CDR3 region has the DNA TGTGCCAGCAGCTTATCAGTGACTAGCGGTTCCTACGAGCAGTACTTC. This encodes CASSLSVTSGSYEQYF. Based on the CDR3 plus reference TRBV7-2 and TRBJ2-7, the full variable domain is GAGVSQSPSNKVTEKGKDVELRCDPISGHTALYWYRQSLGQGLEFLIYFQGNSAPDKSGLPSDRFSAERTGGSVSTLTIQRTQQEDSAVYLCASSLSVTSGSYEQYFGPGTRLTVT.

The rearrangement joins TRBV27 to TRBJ2-5, with 7 nucleotides matching TRBD2. The V gene end was trimmed by 6 bases and the J gene end by 2 bases; junction bases not matched to a gene: 9. This CDR3 contains 15 residues. CDR1 and CDR2 (germline): MNHEY, SMNVEV (reference sequence). The CDR3 sequence is CASRKLGEGQETQYF. The CDR3 DNA reads TGTGCCAGCAGGAAACTGGGGGAGGGTCAAGAGACCCAGTACTTC.

The genes are TRBV18 and TRBJ2-4; D gene uncertain. The CDR3 spans 16 residues. Germline V gene sequence: CDR1 KGHSH, CDR2 LQKENI. The V and J ends lost 4 bases and 0 bases respectively, with 13 bases between them. The CDR3: CASSHSPTLAKNIQYF. CDR3 nucleotide sequence: TGTGCCAGCTCACACTCTCCCACCTTAGCCAAAAACATTCAGTACTTC.

The V call is TRBV25-1, the J call TRBJ1-2, with no clear D. CDR1 and CDR2 (germline): MGHDK, SYGVNS. Trimming left V 3 bases short and J 5 bases short, with 4 bases between. The CDR3 contains 11 residues. For the CDR3, the DNA is TGTGCCAGCAGTGATTTTTATGGCTACACCTTC. Protein sequence: CASSDFYGYTF.

V is TRBV4-1 and J is TRBJ2-7; TRBD2 might be the D (5 bases). Per the germline V gene, CDR1 is MGHRA and CDR2 is YSYEKL. The CDR3 sequence is 14 residues long. V lost 2 bases and J lost 4, with 12 bases in between. The CDR3 region is CASSQLLVSYEQYF. The CDR3 coding sequence is TGCGCCAGCAGCCAATTACTAGTGTCGTACGAGCAGTACTTC.

The chain joins TRBV9 to TRBJ2-3, with D hard to call. Germline V lookup: CDR1 SGDLS, CDR2 YYNGEE. V was trimmed by 0 bases and J by 0 bases, leaving 8 bases between them. The CDR3 consists of 15 residues. The CDR3 sequence: CASSVAPASTDTQYF. In nucleotides, the CDR3 is TGTGCCAGCAGCGTAGCTCCAGCTAGCACAGATACGCAGTATTTT.

The chain has TRBV11-2 and TRBJ1-5; no definite D call. The CDR3 is 14 residues long. The V end lost 6 bases, the J end lost 4 bases, and 13 bases lay between the germline ends. The germline CDR1 and CDR2 sequences are SGHAT and FQNNGV. The CDR3 here is CASSLGAGNQPQHF. CDR3 coding DNA: TGTGCCAGCAGTCTTGGTGCGGGGAATCAGCCCCAGCATTTT.

This clone was detected once. The J gene is TRBJ2-1, the V gene TRBV23-1; no clear D. TRBV23-1 is annotated as an ORF whose role is uncertain. Trimming stripped 0 bases from V and 4 bases from J, with 10 bases between. This CDR3 has 15 residues. The CDR3 DNA reads TGCGCCAGCAGTCAATCGGGCCGATTATACAATGAGCAGTTCTTC. This encodes CASSQSGRLYNEQFF.

The V gene is TRBV27, the J gene TRBJ1-2, with D possibly TRBD1 on 6 matching bases. The CDR3 length is 14 residues. CDR1 MNHEY and CDR2 SMNVEV come from the germline V gene (reference sequence). V lost 0 bases to trimming and J lost 7 bases, with 12 bases between them. The CDR3 DNA reads TGTGCCAGCAGTTTATCCCCAGGGGCGGGTGGCTACACCTTC. This encodes CASSLSPGAGGYTF.

The rearrangement joins TRBV4-1 to TRBJ2-2; 7 positions agree with TRBD1. The CDR3 sequence is 14 residues long. Unmatched junction bases numbered 7, after V lost 11 bases and J lost 1 base. Germline-derived CDR1 and CDR2 are MGHRA and YSYEKL. The CDR3 here is CAGKTGMNTGELFF. CDR3 DNA sequence: TGCGCCGGAAAGACAGGGATGAACACCGGGGAGCTGTTTTTT.

The chain employs TRBV18 and TRBJ1-4; D may be TRBD1 (5 bases). The CDR3 is 16 residues long. V was shortened by 1 base and J by 6 bases, with 15 bases between the two germline ends. Germline loops: CDR1 KGHSH, CDR2 LQKENI. The CDR3 sequence is CASSPLRAGVDEKLFF. The CDR3 DNA sequence: TGTGCCAGCTCACCACTCAGGGCGGGCGTCGATGAAAAACTGTTTTTT.

The rearrangement joins TRBV5-1 to TRBJ1-3; D gene uncertain. From germline, CDR1 is SGHRS and CDR2 YFSETQ. V was trimmed by 0 bases and J by 4 bases, leaving 8 bases between them. The CDR3 consists of 14 residues. The CDR3 DNA follows: TGCGCCAGCAGCTTGGCCTTTTACGGAAACACCATATATTTT. Protein product: CASSLAFYGNTIYF.

This clone appeared once. The chain links TRBV6-1 to TRBJ1-2; 9 nucleotides match TRBD1. This CDR3 has 14 residues. Germline V gene data show CDR1 as MNHNS and CDR2 as SASEGT. V was pared by 4 bases and J by 6 bases, with 6 bases of the junction left unmatched. CDR3 sequence: CASSGQGGFDGYTF. CDR3 in DNA: TGTGCCAGCAGTGGACAGGGGGGGTTTGATGGCTACACCTTC.

This chain links TRBV5-5 with TRBJ2-5; 9 nucleotides line up with TRBD2. Looked up from germline, CDR1 is SGHKS and CDR2 is YYEKEE (reference sequence). The CDR3 is made up of 16 amino acids. Trimming removed 2 bases from V and 2 bases from J; junction bases left unmatched: 7. The CDR3 spells CASSLTTTSGQETQYF. CDR3 nucleotides: TGTGCCAGCAGCTTAACCACGACTAGCGGACAAGAGACCCAGTACTTC.

The chain links TRBV4-3 to TRBJ2-5; TRBD2 matches at 7 bases. Germline CDR1 reads LGHNA; CDR2 reads YSLEER. This CDR3 has 14 amino acids. J gave up 4 bases and V 0 bases, and 2 bases lay outside the gene matches. CDR3 loop: CASSQDWGGETQYF. The CDR3 DNA sequence: TGCGCCAGCAGCCAAGATTGGGGGGGAGAGACCCAGTACTTC.

The rearrangement uses TRBV15 and TRBJ1-4; 8 nucleotides line up with TRBD1. The CDR3 contains 14 residues. CDR1 is LNHNV and CDR2 is YYDKDF in the germline V gene (reference sequence). V dropped 0 bases and J dropped 8; count of bases not matched to a gene: 2. CDR3 residues: CATSRDRGREKLFF. The CDR3 DNA follows: TGTGCCACCAGCAGAGACAGGGGGCGGGAAAAACTGTTTTTT.

V and J are TRBV28 and TRBJ2-5; unclear D gene. The V and J ends lost 3 bases and 3 bases respectively, with 8 bases between them. Germline V gives CDR1 MDHEN, CDR2 SYDVKM. The CDR3 covers 13 residues. CDR3 sequence reads: CASSLNSEETQYF. CDR3 bases: TGTGCCAGCAGTTTGAATAGTGAAGAGACCCAGTACTTC.

CDR3: CASSAGATSGSVNEQFF. CDR3 in DNA: TGCGCCAGCAGCGCGGGTGCAACTAGCGGGAGTGTCAATGAGCAGTTCTTC. This chain joins TRBV5-1 and TRBJ2-1; 11 positions agree with TRBD2. The V gene end was trimmed by 4 bases and the J gene end by 6 bases; junction bases not matched to a gene: 12. This CDR3 is 17 amino acids long. CDR1 SGHRS and CDR2 YFSETQ come from the germline V gene.

V is TRBV11-3 and J is TRBJ2-7; 8 nucleotides agree with TRBD2. V gave up 5 bases and J gave up 4 bases; unmatched junction bases: 16. CDR3 size: 17 residues. Germline V gene data show CDR1 as SGHNT and CDR2 as YENEEA. The CDR3 DNA reads as TGTGCCAGCAGCATCCCCGAGTTCCGGGAGGGCCTATACGAGCAGTACTTC. Protein: CASSIPEFREGLYEQYF.

The chain recombines TRBV30 with TRBJ2-1, with 9 positions matching TRBD2. V lost 1 base, J lost 3 bases, and 4 bases stayed unmatched. Per germline, CDR1 GTSNPN and CDR2 SVGIG (reference sequence). This CDR3 region has 15 residues. CDR3 in DNA: TGTGCCTGGAGTGAAGGCGGGAGGGACTACAATGAGCAGTTCTTC. It is translated as CAWSEGGRDYNEQFF.

V and J are TRBV11-3 and TRBJ2-1, with D possibly being TRBD2 (6 bases). This CDR3 contains 15 residues. The V gene lost 3 bases and the J gene lost 5 bases, with 14 bases spanning the gap. Looked up from germline, CDR1 is SGHNT and CDR2 is YENEEA. CDR3 residues: CASSFGGVPDNEQFF. CDR3 in DNA: TGTGCCAGCAGCTTCGGGGGAGTACCGGACAATGAGCAGTTCTTC.